This T cell receptor (beta chain) was observed in a study of shared clonotypes between healthy human individuals. The repertoire was sequenced with immunoSEQ multiplex PCR; TCRdb's copy has only in-frame clones and lacks some. The sample records approximately 2.1 million clones, 85% to 95% being singletons. This clone was seen more than once but under ten times. Donors were Caucasian adults residing in Nashville, Tennessee, USA. Into CD45RA+ naive and CD45RA-negative memory subsets, the CD4+ cells were split. The TCR comes from a man between 18 and 35 years old in good health. Some clones in this sample may be carry-over from other donors' samples. Sequencing was performed on naive CD4+ T cells from PBMCs. Subset: CD45RA+ positively selected.

The CDR3 bases are TGTGCCAGCAGCTTCGGACGGCCCCAGCATTTT. Protein sequence: CASSFGRPQHF. This chain links TRBV28 with TRBJ1-5; no clear D gene. The CDR3 is 11 amino acids. V lost 6 bases and J lost 9, with 9 bases in between. The germline V gene has CDR1 MDHEN and CDR2 SYDVKM.